What follows describes a single T cell receptor beta chain. Following extraction, RNA underwent reverse transcription to cDNA, which served as the sequencing template. Method: immunoSEQ multiplex PCR; TCRdb's copy keeps in-frame clones and lacks some. The data show about 180,000 clones, with 45% to 60% seen just once and roughly a tenth held by the top ten. The entry originates in a study of CD8+ T cells in alopecia areata. The wider study: Among treated patients, severity was scored by affected scalp area percentage.

Sample treatment: oral pan-JAK inhibitor, 5-10 mg twice daily. Per germline, CDR1 SGHDN and CDR2 FVKESK. Trimming cost V 1 base and J 7 bases, with 7 bases left between them. The CDR3 runs to 12 residues. The clonotype originates from a human donor with alopecia areata. This sample comprised CD8+ T cells sorted from blood, obtained at week 52, from a patient treated with tofacitinib. The V call is TRBV14, the J call TRBJ1-1, with D unclear. CDR3 coding DNA: TGTGCCAGCAGCCAAGCAAGGAATGAAGCTTTCTTT. Its protein is CASSQARNEAFF.